This TCR beta chain was documented in a study of blood T cells in healthy people across ages. Regarding the study as a whole: Compared with aged donors, long-lived donors showed fewer expanded clones, suggesting selection.

Each donor's blood draw was roughly 10 milliliters of peripheral blood. Each sample gave at least 6 million isolated PBMCs. V lost 5 bases and J lost 3; bases outside the gene matches: 4. Germline V gene sequence: CDR1 MNHEY, CDR2 SMNVEV (reference sequence). The CDR3 runs 14 residues. With a J-beta primer mix and a sample-barcoded 5' primer, a second PCR ran about 6 to 11 cycles. TCRdb analysed the 5' RACE reads with MiXCR anew, one entry per CDR3 protein. The sample has approximately 850,000 distinct CDR3 sequences, approximately 48% seen once. Points on this clonotype: Antigen specificity is unknown.

The receptor was derived from a man aged 55 to 70 in good health. The chain uses TRBV27 and TRBJ2-1; TRBD2 agrees at 7 bases. The specimen sequenced was blood. The CDR3 DNA sequence: TGTGCCAGCAGTCCGAGCGGGATCTACAATGAGCAGTTCTTC. Encoded protein: CASSPSGIYNEQFF.